This TCR beta chain was obtained from a study of blood T cell repertoires in COVID-19. CDR3 length: 13 amino acids. Germline V gives CDR1 MNHEY, CDR2 SVGEGT. Germline trimming cut 5 bases from V and 9 bases from J; bases unmatched to any gene: 7. TCRdb's copy holds only in-frame clones and misses some; the assay was immunoSEQ multiplex PCR. The profile shows some 210,000 clones, around four fifths of them singletons. Material: peripheral blood. This clonotype was obtained from a man aged 50-59 years with active or convalescent COVID-19. The chain employs TRBV6-2 or TRBV6-3 and TRBJ2-7, with 10 bases aligning to TRBD1. In nucleotides, the CDR3 is TGTGCCAGCAGTGGGACAGGGGAACTTGGGCAGTACTTC. It is translated as CASSGTGELGQYF.